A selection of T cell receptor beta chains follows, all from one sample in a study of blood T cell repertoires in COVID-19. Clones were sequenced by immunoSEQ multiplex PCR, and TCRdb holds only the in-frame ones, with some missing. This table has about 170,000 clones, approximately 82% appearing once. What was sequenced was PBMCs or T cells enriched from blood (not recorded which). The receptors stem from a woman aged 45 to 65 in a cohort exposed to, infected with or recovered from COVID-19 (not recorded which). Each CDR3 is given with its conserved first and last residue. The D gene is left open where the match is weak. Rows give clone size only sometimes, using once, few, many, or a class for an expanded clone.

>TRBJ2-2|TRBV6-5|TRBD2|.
TGTGCCAGCATACTAGCGGGGGAGCTCGGGGAGCTGTTTTTT
CASILAGELGELFF
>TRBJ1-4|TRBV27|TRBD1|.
TGTGCCAGCAGTTTTGGGACAGGGGGTCGAAGGGAAAAACTGTTTTTT
CASSFGTGGRREKLFF
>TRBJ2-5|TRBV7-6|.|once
TGTGCCAGCAGCTTAGAGCAGGGGTCGGAGACCCAGTACTTC
CASSLEQGSETQYF
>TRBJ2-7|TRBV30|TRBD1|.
TGTGCCTGGAATAGGGACAGCTCCTACGAGCAGTACTTC
CAWNRDSSYEQYF
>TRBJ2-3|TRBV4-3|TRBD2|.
TGCGCCAGCAGCCCAGAAGGACTAGCGGGGGGGCATAGTACGCAGTATTTT
CASSPEGLAGGHSTQYF
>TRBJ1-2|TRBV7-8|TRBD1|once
TGTGCCAGCAGCCTTCGGGACAGGGGACAATATGGCTACACCTTC
CASSLRDRGQYGYTF
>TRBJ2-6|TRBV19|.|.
TGTGCCAGTAGTATCGGGTTTGACTTCTCTGGGGCCAACGTCCTGACTTTC
CASSIGFDFSGANVLTF
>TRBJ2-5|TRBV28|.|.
TGTGCCAGCAGTAGTATTGGGGGCGCAGAGACCCAGTACTTC
CASSSIGGAETQYF
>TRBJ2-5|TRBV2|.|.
TGTGCCAGCTGCCTTGCGTGGGGCATTGAGACCCAGTACTTC
CASCLAWGIETQYF
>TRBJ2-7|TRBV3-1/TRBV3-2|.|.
TGTGCCAGCAGCCAAGGTGAGTCGAGGTCGGCGCAGTACTTC
CASSQGESRSAQYF
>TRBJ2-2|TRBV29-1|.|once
TGCAGCGTTGGACAGAGAAACACCGGGGAGCTGTTTTTT
CSVGQRNTGELFF
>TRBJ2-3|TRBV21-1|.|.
TGTGCCAGCAGCAAAAAGGGACTAGCGGGGGAATTCTACCATACGCAGTATTTT
CASSKKGLAGEFYHTQYF
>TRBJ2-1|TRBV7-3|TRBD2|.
TGTGCCAGCAGCAACGTACCCGGGACTAGCGGGAGACATGAGCAGTTCTTC
CASSNVPGTSGRHEQFF
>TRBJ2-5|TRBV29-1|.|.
TGCAGCGTTATAGGAGTAGAGACCCAGTACTTC
CSVIGVETQYF
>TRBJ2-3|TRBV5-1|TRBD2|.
TGCGCCAGCAGCTTTTTGACTAGCGGGAGCACAGATACGCAGTATTTT
CASSFLTSGSTDTQYF
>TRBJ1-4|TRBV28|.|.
TGTGCCAGCAGTGCACCGGCAGGGCCTCAGGAAAAACTGTTTTTT
CASSAPAGPQEKLFF
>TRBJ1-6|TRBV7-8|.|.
TGTGCCAGCAGCTTATTAGAGGGTAACTATTCACCCCTCCACTTT
CASSLLEGNYSPLHF
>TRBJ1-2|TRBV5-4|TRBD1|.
TGTGCCAGCAGCTCGGGACAGCTCCTCTATGGCTACACCTTC
CASSSGQLLYGYTF
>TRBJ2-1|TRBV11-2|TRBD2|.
TGTGCCAGCAGGAAAGCATCCGGGACTAGCGGGAGGGATGAGCAGTTCTTC
CASRKASGTSGRDEQFF
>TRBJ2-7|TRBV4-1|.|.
TGCGCCAGCAGCCAAGATCGGGGAGGGGGCGAGCAGTACTTC
CASSQDRGGGEQYF
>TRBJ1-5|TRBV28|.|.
TGTGCCAGCAGTTTGACAGGAGTATTCAATCAGCCCCAGCATTTT
CASSLTGVFNQPQHF
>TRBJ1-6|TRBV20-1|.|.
TGCAGTGTATTACTACGGGACAACCTCCACTTT
CSVLLRDNLHF
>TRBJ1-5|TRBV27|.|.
TGTGCCAGCAGTTTAAGACAGCGTAGCAATCAGCCCCAGCATTTT
CASSLRQRSNQPQHF
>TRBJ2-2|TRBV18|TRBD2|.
TGTGCCAGCTCACCAATCGGGACTAGCGGGGTCCTCAACACCGGGGAGCTGTTTTTT
CASSPIGTSGVLNTGELFF
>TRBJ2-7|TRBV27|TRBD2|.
TGTGCCAGCAGCTTCCCCGGGAGGGAGCAGTACTTC
CASSFPGREQYF
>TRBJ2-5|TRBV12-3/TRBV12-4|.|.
TGTGCCAGCAGCCTTGTGGAGACCCAGTACTTC
CASSLVETQYF
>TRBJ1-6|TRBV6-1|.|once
TGTGCCAGCAGCTTAGTATTTCCTAATTCACCCCTCCACTTT
CASSLVFPNSPLHF
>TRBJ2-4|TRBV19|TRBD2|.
TGTGCCAGTAGGCCCTCGGGTGTTAGCGGGAGAATTCAGTACTTC
CASRPSGVSGRIQYF
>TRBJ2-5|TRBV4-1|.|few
TGCGCCAGCAGCCAAGGGGCAAATCAAGAGACCCAGTACTTC
CASSQGANQETQYF
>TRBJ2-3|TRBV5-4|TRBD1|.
TGTGCCAGCAGCTTGGCGGGACAGTCTAGCACAGATACGCAGTATTTT
CASSLAGQSSTDTQYF
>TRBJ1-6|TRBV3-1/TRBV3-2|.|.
TGTGCCAGCAGCCAAGATAGAGGACACGATAATTCACCCCTCCACTTT
CASSQDRGHDNSPLHF
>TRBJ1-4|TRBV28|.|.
TGTGCCAGCAGTCTCTGGGGGGAAAAGAGCGAAAAACTGTTTTTT
CASSLWGEKSEKLFF
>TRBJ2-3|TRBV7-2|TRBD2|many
TGTGCCAGCAGCTTACAGCGGGGAGGCGATACGCAGTATTTT
CASSLQRGGDTQYF
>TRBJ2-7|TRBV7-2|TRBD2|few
TGTGCCAGCAGCTTACGAGGCGGGGGTAGCTCCTACGAGCAGTACTTC
CASSLRGGGSSYEQYF
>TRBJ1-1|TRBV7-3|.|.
TGTGCCAGCAGCTTGATGGGGCCGAACACTGAAGCTTTCTTT
CASSLMGPNTEAFF
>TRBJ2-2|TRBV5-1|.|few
TGCGCCAGCAGCTTGGTAGTAGCTGGCGGGGAGCTGTTTTTT
CASSLVVAGGELFF
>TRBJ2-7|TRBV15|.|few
TGTGCCACCAGCAGAGAGGACAGCTACGAGCAGTACTTC
CATSREDSYEQYF
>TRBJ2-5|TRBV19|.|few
TGTGCCAGTAGTCCCGGGGACACGGGAGAGACCCAGTACTTC
CASSPGDTGETQYF
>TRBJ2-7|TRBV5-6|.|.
TGTGCCAGCAGCTTGAGACAACTTTTCTCCTACGAGCAGTACTTC
CASSLRQLFSYEQYF
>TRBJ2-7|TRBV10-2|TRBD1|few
TGCGCCAGCAGTCGATCACAGGGGGTATACGAGCAGTACTTC
CASSRSQGVYEQYF
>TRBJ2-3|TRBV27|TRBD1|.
TGTGCCAGCAGTCTCCAGACAGGGGAAGGAGGTACGCAGTATTTT
CASSLQTGEGGTQYF
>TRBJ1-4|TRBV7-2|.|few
TGTGCCAGCAGCTTGAGTACAGTTGAAAAACTGTTTTTT
CASSLSTVEKLFF
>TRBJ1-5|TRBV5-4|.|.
TGTGCCAGCAGCTCCGAGCAGGATCAGCCCCAGCATTTT
CASSSEQDQPQHF
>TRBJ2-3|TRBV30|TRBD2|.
TGTGCCTGGACCGTTGGGACTAGCGGGGGGGCAGATACGCAGTATTTT
CAWTVGTSGGADTQYF
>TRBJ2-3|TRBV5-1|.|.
TGCGCCAGCAGAGACAGGAGCTCAAGCACAGATACGCAGTATTTT
CASRDRSSSTDTQYF
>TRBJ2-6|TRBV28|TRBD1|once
TGTGCCAGCAGTCCGCCGGGACAGGGGGCAGGAGGGGCCAACGTCCTGACTTTC
CASSPPGQGAGGANVLTF
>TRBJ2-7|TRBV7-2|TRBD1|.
TGTGCCAGCAGCTTAGGGACAGGGGGCATGAACGAGCAGTACTTC
CASSLGTGGMNEQYF
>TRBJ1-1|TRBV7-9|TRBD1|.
TGTGCCGGGTCTCTTAGGGGGCTGACTGAAGCTTTCTTT
CAGSLRGLTEAFF
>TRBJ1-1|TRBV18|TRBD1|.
TGTGCCAGCTCACCGGCCGGGACAGGGGGACGATGGACTGAAGCTTTCTTT
CASSPAGTGGRWTEAFF
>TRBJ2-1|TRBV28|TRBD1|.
TGTGCCAGCAGTTCTCGGACAGGGCAGATAGTTGCCAATGAGCAGTTCTTC
CASSSRTGQIVANEQFF
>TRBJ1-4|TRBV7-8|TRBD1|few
TGTGCCAGCAGCCGGAGGACAGGGCAGACGACTAATGAAAAACTGTTTTTT
CASSRRTGQTTNEKLFF